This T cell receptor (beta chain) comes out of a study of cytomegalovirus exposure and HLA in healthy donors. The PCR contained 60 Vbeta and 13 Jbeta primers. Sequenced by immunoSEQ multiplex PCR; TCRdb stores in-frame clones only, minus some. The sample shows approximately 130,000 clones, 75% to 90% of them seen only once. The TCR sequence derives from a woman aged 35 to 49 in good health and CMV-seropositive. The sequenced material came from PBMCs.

The CDR3 region is CASRAGEGTEAFF. For the CDR3, the DNA is TGTGCCAGTAGGGCCGGGGAGGGCACTGAAGCTTTCTTT. This chain connects TRBV19 to TRBJ1-1, with D uncertain. Germline CDR1 and CDR2: LNHDA and SQIVND (reference sequence). V was pared by 6 bases and J by 4 bases, with 12 bases between. The CDR3 consists of 13 residues.